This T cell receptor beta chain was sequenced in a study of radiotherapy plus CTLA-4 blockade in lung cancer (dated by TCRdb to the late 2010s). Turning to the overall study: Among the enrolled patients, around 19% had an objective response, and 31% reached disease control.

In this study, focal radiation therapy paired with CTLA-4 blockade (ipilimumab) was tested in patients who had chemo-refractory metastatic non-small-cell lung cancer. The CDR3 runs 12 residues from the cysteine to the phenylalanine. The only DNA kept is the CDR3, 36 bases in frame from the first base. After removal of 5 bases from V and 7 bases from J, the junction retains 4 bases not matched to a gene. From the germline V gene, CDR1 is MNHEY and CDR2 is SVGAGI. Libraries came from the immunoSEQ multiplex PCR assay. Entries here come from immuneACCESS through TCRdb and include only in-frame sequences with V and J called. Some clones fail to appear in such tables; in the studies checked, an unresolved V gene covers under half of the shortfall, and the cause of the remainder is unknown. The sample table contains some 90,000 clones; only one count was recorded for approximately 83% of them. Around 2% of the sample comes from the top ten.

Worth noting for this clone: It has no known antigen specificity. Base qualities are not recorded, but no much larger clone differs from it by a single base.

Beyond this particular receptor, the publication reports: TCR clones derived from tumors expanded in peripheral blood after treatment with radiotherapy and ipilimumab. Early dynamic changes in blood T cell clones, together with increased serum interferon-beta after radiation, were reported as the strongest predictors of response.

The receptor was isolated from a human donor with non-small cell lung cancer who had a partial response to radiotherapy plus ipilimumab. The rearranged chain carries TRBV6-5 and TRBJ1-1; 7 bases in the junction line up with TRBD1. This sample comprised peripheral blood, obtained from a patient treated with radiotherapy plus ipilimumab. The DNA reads TGTGCCAGCAGTAACAGGGGTGGTGAAGCTTTCTTT. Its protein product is CASSNRGGEAFF.